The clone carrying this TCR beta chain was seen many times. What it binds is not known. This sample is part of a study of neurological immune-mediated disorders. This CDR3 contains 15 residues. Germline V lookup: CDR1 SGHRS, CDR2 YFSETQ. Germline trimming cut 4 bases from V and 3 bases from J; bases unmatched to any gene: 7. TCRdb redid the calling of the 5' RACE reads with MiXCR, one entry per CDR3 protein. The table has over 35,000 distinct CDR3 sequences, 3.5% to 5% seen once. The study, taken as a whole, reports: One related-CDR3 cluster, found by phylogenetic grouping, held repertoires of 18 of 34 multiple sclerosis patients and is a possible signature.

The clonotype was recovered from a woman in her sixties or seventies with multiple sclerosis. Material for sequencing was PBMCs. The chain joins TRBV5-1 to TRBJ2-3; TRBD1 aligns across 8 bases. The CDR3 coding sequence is TGCGCCAGCAGCGCATACAGGGGGGAGACAGATACGCAGTATTTT. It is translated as CASSAYRGETDTQYF.